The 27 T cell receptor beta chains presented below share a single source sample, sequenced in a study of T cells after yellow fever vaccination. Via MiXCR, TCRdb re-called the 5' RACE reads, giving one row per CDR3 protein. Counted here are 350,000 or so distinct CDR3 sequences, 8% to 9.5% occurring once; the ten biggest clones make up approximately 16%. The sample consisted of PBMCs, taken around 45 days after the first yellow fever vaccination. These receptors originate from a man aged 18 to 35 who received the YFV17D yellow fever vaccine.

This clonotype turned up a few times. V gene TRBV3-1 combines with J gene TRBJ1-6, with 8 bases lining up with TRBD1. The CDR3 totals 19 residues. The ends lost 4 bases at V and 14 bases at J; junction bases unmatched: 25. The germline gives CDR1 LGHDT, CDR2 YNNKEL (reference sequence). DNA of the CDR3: TGTGCCAGCAGCCCAAGTCCAAATTTACGGACAGGGAAAACGGGGGCCCTCCACTTT. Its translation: CASSPSPNLRTGKTGALHF.

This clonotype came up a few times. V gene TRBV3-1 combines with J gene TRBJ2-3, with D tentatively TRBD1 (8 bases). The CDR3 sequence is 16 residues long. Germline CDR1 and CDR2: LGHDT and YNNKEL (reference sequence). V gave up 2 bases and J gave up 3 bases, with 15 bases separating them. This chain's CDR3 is CASSQTDREGTDTQYF. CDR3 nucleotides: TGTGCCAGCAGCCAAACGGACAGGGAGGGAACAGATACGCAGTATTTT.

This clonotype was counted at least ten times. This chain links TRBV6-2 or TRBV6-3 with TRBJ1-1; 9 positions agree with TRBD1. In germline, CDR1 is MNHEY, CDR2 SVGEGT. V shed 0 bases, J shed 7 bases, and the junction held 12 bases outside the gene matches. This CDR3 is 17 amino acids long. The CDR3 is CASSYSSFGQGKFEAFF. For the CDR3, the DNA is TGTGCCAGCAGTTACTCGTCTTTCGGACAGGGGAAATTTGAAGCTTTCTTT.

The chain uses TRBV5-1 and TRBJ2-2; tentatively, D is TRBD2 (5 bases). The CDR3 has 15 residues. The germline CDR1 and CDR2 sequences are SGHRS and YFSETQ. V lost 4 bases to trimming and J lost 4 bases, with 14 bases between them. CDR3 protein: CASSPRELSTGELFF. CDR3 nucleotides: TGCGCCAGCAGCCCCCGGGAATTGAGCACCGGGGAGCTGTTTTTT.

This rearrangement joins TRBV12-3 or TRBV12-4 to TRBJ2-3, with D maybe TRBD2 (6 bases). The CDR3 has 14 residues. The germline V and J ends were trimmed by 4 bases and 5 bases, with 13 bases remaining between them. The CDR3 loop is CASSWAPGEDTQYF. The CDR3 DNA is TGTGCCAGCAGTTGGGCCCCGGGGGAAGATACGCAGTATTTT.

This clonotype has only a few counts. CDR3 sequence: CASSPAGENSPLHF. The CDR3 coding sequence is TGTGCCAGCAGCCCAGCCGGGGAGAATTCACCCCTCCACTTT. The V gene is TRBV7-2, the J gene TRBJ1-6; D unresolved. The length of the CDR3 is 14 residues. V was pared by 5 bases and J by 7 bases, with 12 bases between. Germline CDR1 reads SGHTA; CDR2 reads FQGNSA.

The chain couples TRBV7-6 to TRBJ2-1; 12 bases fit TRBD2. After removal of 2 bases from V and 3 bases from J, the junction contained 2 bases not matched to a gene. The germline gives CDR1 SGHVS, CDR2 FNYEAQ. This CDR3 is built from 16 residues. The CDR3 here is CASSLRGLAGYNEQFF. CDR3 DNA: TGTGCCAGCAGCTTACGGGGACTAGCGGGCTACAATGAGCAGTTCTTC.

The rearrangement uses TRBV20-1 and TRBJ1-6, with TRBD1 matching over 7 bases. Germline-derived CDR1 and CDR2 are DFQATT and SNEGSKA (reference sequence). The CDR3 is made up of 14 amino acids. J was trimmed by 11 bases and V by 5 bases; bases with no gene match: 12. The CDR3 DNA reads TGCAGTGCTGGGAGACAGGGTGAGGTTGCACCCCTCCACTTT. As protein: CSAGRQGEVAPLHF.

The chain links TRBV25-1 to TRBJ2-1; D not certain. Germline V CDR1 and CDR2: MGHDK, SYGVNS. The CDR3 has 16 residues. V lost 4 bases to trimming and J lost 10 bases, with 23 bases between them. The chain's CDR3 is CASSGETFQPPGEQFF. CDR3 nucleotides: TGTGCCAGCAGTGGAGAAACCTTTCAGCCCCCCGGCGAGCAGTTCTTC.

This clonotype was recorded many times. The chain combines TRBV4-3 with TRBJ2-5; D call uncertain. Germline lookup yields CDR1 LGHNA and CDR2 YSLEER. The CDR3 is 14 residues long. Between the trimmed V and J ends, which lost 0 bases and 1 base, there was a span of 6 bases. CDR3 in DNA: TGCGCCAGCAGCCAAGATCTATTCCAAGAGACCCAGTACTTC. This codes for CASSQDLFQETQYF.

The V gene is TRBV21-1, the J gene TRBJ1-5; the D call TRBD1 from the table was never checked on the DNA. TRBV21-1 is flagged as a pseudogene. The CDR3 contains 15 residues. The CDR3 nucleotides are TGTGCCAGCAGCAATTGGCTACAGGGGTGGAAGCCCCAGCATTTT. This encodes CASSNWLQGWKPQHF.

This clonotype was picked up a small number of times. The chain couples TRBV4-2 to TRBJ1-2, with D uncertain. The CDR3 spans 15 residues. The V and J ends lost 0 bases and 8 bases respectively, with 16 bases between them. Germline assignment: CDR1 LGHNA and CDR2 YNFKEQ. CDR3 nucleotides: TGTGCCAGCAGCCAAGATCGGTTGACTCTTGGGGGCTACACCTTC. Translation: CASSQDRLTLGGYTF.

The CDR3 DNA follows: TGTGCCAGCTCACCAACGCCCTCGCGCGAGCAGTTCTTC. Protein sequence: CASSPTPSREQFF. The V gene is TRBV18, the J gene TRBJ2-1; no definite D call. CDR1 KGHSH and CDR2 LQKENI come from the germline V gene. CDR3 size: 13 residues. Between the trimmed V and J ends, which lost 2 bases and 10 bases, there was a span of 12 bases.

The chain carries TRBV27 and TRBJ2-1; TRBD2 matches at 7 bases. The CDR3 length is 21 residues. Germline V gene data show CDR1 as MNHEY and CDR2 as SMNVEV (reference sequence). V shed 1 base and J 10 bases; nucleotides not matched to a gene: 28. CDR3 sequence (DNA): TGTGCCAGCAGTTTATATTTTGTTAGTCTTTCCTCTAGCGGACGGGCGGGGGAGCAGTTCTTC. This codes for CASSLYFVSLSSSGRAGEQFF.

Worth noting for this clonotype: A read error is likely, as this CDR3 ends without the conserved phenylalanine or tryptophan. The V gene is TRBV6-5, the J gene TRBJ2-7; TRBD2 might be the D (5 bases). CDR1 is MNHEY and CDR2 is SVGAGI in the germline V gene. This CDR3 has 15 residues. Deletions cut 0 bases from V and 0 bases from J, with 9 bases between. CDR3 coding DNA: TGTGCCAGCAGTTACTCGAGGGAGAGCTCCTACGAGCAGTACTAC. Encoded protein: CASSYSRESSYEQYY.

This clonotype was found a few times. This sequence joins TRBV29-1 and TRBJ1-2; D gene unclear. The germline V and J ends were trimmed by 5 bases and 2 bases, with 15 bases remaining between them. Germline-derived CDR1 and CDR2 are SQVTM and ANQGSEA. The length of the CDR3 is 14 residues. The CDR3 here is CSVPRRWENYGYTF. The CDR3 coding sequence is TGCAGCGTTCCGAGACGGTGGGAGAACTATGGCTACACCTTC.

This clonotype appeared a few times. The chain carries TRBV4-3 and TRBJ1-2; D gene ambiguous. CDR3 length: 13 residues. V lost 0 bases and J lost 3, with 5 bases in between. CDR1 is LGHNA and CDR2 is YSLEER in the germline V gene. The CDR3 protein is CASSQDRHYGYTF. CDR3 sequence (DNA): TGCGCCAGCAGCCAAGATCGGCACTATGGCTACACCTTC.

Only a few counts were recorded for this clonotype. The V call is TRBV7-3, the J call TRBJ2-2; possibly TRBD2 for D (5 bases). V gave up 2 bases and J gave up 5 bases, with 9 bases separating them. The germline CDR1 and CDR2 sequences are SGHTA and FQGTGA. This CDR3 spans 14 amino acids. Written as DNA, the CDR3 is TGTGCCAGCAGCTTATCACCGGGGACCGGGGAGCTGTTTTTT. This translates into CASSLSPGTGELFF.

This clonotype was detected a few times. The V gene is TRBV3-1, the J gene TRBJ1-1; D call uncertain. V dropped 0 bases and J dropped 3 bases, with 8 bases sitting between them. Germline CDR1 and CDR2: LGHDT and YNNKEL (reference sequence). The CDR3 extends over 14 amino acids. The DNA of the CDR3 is TGTGCCAGCAGCCAAGAGAGGAGAGACACTGAAGCTTTCTTT. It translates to CASSQERRDTEAFF.

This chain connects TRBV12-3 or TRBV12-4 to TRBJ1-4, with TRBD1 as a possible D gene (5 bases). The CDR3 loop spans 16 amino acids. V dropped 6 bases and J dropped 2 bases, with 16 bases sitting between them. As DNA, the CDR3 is TGTGCCAGCAGGAACCTGGGGGACGGTACTAATGAAAAACTGTTTTTT. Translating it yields CASRNLGDGTNEKLFF.

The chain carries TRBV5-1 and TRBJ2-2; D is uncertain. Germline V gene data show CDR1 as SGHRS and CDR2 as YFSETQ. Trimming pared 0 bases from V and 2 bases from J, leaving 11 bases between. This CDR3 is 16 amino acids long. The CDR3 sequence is CASSLGQVLNTGELFF. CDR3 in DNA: TGCGCCAGCAGCTTGGGGCAGGTCCTTAACACCGGGGAGCTGTTTTTT.

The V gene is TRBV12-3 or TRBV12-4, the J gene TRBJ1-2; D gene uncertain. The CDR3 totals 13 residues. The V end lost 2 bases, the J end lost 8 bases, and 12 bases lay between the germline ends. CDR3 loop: CASSLKGFGGYTF. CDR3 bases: TGTGCCAGCAGTTTAAAGGGATTTGGCGGCTACACCTTC.

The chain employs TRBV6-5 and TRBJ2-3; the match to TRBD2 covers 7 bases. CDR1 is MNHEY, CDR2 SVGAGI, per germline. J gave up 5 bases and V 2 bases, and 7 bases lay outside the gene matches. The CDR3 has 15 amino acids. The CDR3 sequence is CASSYRRGSLDTQYF. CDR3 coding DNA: TGTGCCAGCAGTTACAGGCGGGGGAGTCTAGATACGCAGTATTTT.

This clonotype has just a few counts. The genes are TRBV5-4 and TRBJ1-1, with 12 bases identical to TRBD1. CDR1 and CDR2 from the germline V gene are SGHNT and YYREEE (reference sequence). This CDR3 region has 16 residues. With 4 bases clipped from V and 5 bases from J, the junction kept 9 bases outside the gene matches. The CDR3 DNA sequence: TGTGCCAGCAGCCCCGGGACAGGGGGCGCGGGGACTGAAGCTTTCTTT. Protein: CASSPGTGGAGTEAFF.

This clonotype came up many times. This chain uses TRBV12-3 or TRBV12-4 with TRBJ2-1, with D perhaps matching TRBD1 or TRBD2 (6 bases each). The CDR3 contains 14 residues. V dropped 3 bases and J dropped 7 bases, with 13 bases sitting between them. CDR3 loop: CASSFGGPSNEQFF. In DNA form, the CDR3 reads TGTGCCAGCAGTTTTGGGGGGCCGAGTAATGAGCAGTTCTTC.

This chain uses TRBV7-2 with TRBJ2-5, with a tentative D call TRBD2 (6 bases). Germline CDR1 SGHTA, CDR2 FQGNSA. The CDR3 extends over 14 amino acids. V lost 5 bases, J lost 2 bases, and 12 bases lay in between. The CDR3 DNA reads TGTGCCAGCAGCCTTAGCGGATCACAAGAGACCCAGTACTTC. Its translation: CASSLSGSQETQYF.

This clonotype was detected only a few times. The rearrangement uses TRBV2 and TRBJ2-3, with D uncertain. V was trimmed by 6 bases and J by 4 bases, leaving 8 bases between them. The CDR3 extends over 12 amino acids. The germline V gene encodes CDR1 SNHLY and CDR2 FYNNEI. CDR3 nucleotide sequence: TGTGCCAGCAGCCGCGACCCAGATACGCAGTATTTT. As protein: CASSRDPDTQYF.